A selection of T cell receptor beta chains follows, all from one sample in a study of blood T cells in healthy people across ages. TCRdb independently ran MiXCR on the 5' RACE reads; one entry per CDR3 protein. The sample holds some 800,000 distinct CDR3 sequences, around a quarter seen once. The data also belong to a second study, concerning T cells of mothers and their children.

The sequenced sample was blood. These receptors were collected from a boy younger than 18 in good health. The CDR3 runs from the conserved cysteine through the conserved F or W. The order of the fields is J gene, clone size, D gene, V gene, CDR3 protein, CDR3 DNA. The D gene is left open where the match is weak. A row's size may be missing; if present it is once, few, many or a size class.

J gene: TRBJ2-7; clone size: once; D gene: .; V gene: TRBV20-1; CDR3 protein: CSARSGSSEQYF; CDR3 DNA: TGCAGTGCTAGGTCAGGGTCAAGCGAGCAGTACTTC
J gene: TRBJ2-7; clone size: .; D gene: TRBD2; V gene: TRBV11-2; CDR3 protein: CASSLGLAGILPYEQYF; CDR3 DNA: TGTGCCAGCAGCCTGGGACTAGCGGGAATATTACCCTACGAGCAGTACTTC
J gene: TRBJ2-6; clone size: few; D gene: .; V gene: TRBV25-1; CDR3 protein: CASSSAGANVLTF; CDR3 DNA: TGTGCCAGCAGCAGTGCTGGGGCCAACGTCCTGACTTTC
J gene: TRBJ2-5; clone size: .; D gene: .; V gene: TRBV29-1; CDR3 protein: CSVRLVSRETQYF; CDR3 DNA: TGCAGCGTTCGCTTAGTCAGCAGGGAGACCCAGTACTTC
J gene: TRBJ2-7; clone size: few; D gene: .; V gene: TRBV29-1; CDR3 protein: CSVEEPAEEHYEQYF; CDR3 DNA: TGCAGCGTTGAAGAACCGGCAGAGGAACACTACGAGCAGTACTTC
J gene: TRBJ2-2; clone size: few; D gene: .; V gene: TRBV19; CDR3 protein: CASSPWAGGELFF; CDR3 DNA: TGTGCCAGTAGCCCTTGGGCAGGGGGGGAGCTGTTTTTT
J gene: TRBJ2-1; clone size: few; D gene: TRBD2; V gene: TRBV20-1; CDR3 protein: CSARALADRLSGNEQFF; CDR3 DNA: TGCAGTGCGAGGGCTCTAGCGGACCGTCTGTCCGGGAATGAGCAGTTCTTC
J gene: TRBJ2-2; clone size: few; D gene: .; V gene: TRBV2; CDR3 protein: CASRATGNTGELFF; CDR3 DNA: TGCGCCAGCAGAGCGACGGGAAACACCGGGGAGCTGTTTTTT
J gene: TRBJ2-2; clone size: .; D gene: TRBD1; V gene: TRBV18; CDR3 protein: CASHQPGQGTGELFF; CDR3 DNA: TGTGCCAGCCACCAACCGGGACAGGGCACCGGGGAGCTGTTTTTT
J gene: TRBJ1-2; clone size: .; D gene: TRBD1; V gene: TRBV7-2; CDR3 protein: CASSFQGVYGYTF; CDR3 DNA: TGTGCCAGCAGCTTTCAGGGGGTTTATGGCTACACCTTC
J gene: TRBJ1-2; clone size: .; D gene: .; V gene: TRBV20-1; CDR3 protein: CSASSSSSYGYTF; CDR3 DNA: TGCAGTGCTTCCTCGAGTTCCTCCTATGGCTACACCTTC